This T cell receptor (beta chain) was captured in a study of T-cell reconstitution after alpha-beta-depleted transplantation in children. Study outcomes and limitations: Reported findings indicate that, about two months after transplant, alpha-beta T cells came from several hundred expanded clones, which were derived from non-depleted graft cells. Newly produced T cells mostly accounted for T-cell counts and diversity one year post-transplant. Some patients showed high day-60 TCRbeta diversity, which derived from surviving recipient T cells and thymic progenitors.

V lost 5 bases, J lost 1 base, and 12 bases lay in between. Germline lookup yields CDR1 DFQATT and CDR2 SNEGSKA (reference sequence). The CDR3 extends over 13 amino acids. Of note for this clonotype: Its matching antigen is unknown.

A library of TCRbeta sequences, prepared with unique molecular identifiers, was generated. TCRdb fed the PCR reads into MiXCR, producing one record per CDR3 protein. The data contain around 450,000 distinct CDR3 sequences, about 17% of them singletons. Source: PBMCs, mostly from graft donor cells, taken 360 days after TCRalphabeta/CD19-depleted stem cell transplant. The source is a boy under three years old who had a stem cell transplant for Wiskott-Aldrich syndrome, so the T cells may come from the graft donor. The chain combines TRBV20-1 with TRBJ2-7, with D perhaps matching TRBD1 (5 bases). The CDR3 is CSARTGFSYEQYF. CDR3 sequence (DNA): TGCAGTGCTCGAACAGGATTTTCCTACGAGCAGTACTTC.